One sample yielded the 28 T cell receptor beta chains listed below, sequenced in a study of siplizumab effects on memory and regulatory T cells. Here immunoSEQ multiplex PCR was the method, and the copy in TCRdb shows in-frame clones only, minus some. This sample has 80,000 to 95,000 clones, with around 95% found just once. Sequenced material: CD8+ T cells sorted from blood. These TCRs come from a human donor in good health.

This chain connects TRBV7-9 to TRBJ2-3; the D is unclear. Germline V gene data show CDR1 as SEHNR and CDR2 as FQNEAQ (reference sequence). V dropped 7 bases and J dropped 4 bases, with 12 bases sitting between them. The CDR3 has 13 amino acids. The CDR3 DNA reads as TGTGCCAGCACCTCCGGCGAGGCAGATACGCAGTATTTT. Translation: CASTSGEADTQYF.

The V gene is TRBV11-2, the J gene TRBJ2-1; D is ambiguous. There are 15 residues in the CDR3. CDR1 is SGHAT and CDR2 is FQNNGV in the germline V gene. V lost 5 bases, J lost 4 bases, and 15 bases lay in between. CDR3 protein: CASSPPSGPYNEQFF. In nucleotides, the CDR3 is TGTGCCAGCAGCCCCCCCTCCGGGCCATACAATGAGCAGTTCTTC.

The genes are TRBV5-1 and TRBJ1-5; 7 bases line up with TRBD1. V lost 4 bases, J lost 5 bases, and 3 bases stayed unmatched. The CDR3 is made up of 13 amino acids. Germline-derived CDR1 and CDR2 are SGHRS and YFSETQ. CDR3 sequence: CASSQTGHQPQHF. In DNA, the CDR3 is TGCGCCAGCAGCCAGACAGGGCATCAGCCCCAGCATTTT.

J is TRBJ2-2 and V is TRBV2; D is possibly TRBD1 (5 bases). The germline V gene encodes CDR1 SNHLY and CDR2 FYNNEI. The V gene lost 10 bases and the J gene lost 4 bases, with 16 bases spanning the gap. The CDR3 sequence is 14 residues long. This CDR3 is CAITEQGSTGELFF. The CDR3 DNA reads as TGTGCCATCACAGAGCAGGGCTCCACCGGGGAGCTGTTTTTT. Complete variable domain (other parts from reference TRBV2 and TRBJ2-2): EPEVTQTPSHQVTQMGQEVILRCVPISNHLYFYWYRQILGQKVEFLVSFYNNEISEKSEIFDDQFSVERPDGSNFTLKIRSTKLEDSAMYFCAITEQGSTGELFFGEGSRLTVL.

This clone has just one count. This CDR3 is CASLRGTCYNEQFF. In DNA, the CDR3 is TGTGCCAGCTTACGCGGGACATGTTACAATGAGCAGTTCTTC. The chain is built from TRBV6-5 and TRBJ2-1, with D perhaps assigned TRBD1 or TRBD2 (6 bases each). Germline-derived CDR1 and CDR2 are MNHEY and SVGAGI. Trimming pared 8 bases from V and 4 bases from J, leaving 15 bases between. CDR3 length: 14 amino acids.

The genes are TRBV27 and TRBJ2-5; 8 positions match TRBD2. This CDR3 contains 13 residues. Germline CDR1 is MNHEY and CDR2 is SMNVEV (reference sequence). Germline trimming cut 6 bases from V and 3 bases from J; bases unmatched to any gene: 3. The CDR3 spells CASRSLAEETQYF. In DNA, the CDR3 is TGTGCCAGCAGATCACTAGCGGAAGAGACCCAGTACTTC.

The chain uses TRBV29-1 and TRBJ2-3; possibly TRBD2 for D (5 bases). Trimming took off 5 bases at V and 2 bases at J, with 11 bases between the two ends. The CDR3 loop spans 13 amino acids. Germline V gene sequence: CDR1 SQVTM, CDR2 ANQGSEA. In DNA, the CDR3 is TGCAGCGTTCTAATGAGGGACACAGATACGCAGTATTTT. Encoded protein: CSVLMRDTDTQYF.

The gene calls are TRBV18 and TRBJ2-3; 7 nucleotides align to TRBD2. The V gene end was trimmed by 0 bases and the J gene end by 1 base; junction bases not matched to a gene: 7. CDR1 and CDR2 (germline): KGHSH, LQKENI. CDR3 length: 17 amino acids. CDR3 DNA sequence: TGTGCCAGCTCACCACCGTTCCTAGCGGTGGGCACAGATACGCAGTATTTT. This sequence encodes CASSPPFLAVGTDTQYF. The full variable domain, rest sourced from reference TRBV18 and TRBJ2-3, is NAGVMQNPRHLVRRRGQEARLRCSPMKGHSHVYWYRQLPEEGLKFMVYLQKENIIDESGMPKERFSAEFPKEGPSILRIQQVVRGDSAAYFCASSPPFLAVGTDTQYFGPGTRLTVL.

The chain couples TRBV15 to TRBJ2-3, with 8 nucleotides matching TRBD2. The J segment lost 3 bases and the V segment lost 4 bases, leaving 6 bases of the junction unmatched. The CDR3 contains 15 residues. Germline V gene data show CDR1 as LNHNV and CDR2 as YYDKDF (reference sequence). CDR3 coding DNA: TGTGCCACCAGCAACGAGCGGGAGTGGACAGATACGCAGTATTTT. Protein product: CATSNEREWTDTQYF. Full variable domain (outside the CDR3, taken from reference TRBV15 and TRBJ2-3): DAMVIQNPRYQVTQFGKPVTLSCSQTLNHNVMYWYQQKSSQAPKLLFHYYDKDFNNEADTPDNFQSRRPNTSFCFLDIRSPGLGDTAMYLCATSNEREWTDTQYFGPGTRLTVL.

The rearrangement links TRBV4-1 to TRBJ1-1, with 10 bases that match TRBD1. The germline V gene encodes CDR1 MGHRA and CDR2 YSYEKL. The ends lost 5 bases at V and 4 bases at J; junction bases unmatched: 4. CDR3 size: 14 residues. The CDR3 DNA sequence: TGCGCCAGCAGCTTCCGGGACAGGGGCACTGAAGCTTTCTTT. Translating gives CASSFRDRGTEAFF.

CDR3: CASRYGGIEQFF. DNA of the CDR3: TGTGCCAGCAGGTATGGAGGAATAGAGCAGTTCTTC. This chain uses TRBV5-6 with TRBJ2-1; D might be TRBD2 (5 bases). The length of the CDR3 is 12 residues. Germline CDR1 SGHDT, CDR2 YYEEEE. The germline V and J ends were trimmed by 5 bases and 10 bases, with 13 bases remaining between them.

V usage is TRBV4-2 and J usage is TRBJ2-1; D uncertain. Trimming stripped 6 bases from V and 6 bases from J, with 6 bases between. The CDR3 contains 11 residues. Per germline, CDR1 LGHNA and CDR2 YNFKEQ. CDR3 in DNA: TGTGCCAGCAGGCAAACCAATGAGCAGTTCTTC. Protein: CASRQTNEQFF.

The V gene is TRBV6-4, the J gene TRBJ2-7; TRBD2 is a possible D gene (6 bases). Germline CDR1 MRHNA, CDR2 SNTAGT. This CDR3 is 14 amino acids long. Trimming removed 1 base at V and 3 bases at J, with 10 bases between. The DNA of the CDR3 is TGTGCCAGCAGTGACTTGCAGGGACTCTACGAGCAGTACTTC. Amino acid sequence: CASSDLQGLYEQYF.

In nucleotides, the CDR3 is TGTGCCAGCAGCGCACACCGGGACCCCGGCTACGAGCAGTACTTC. The encoded protein is CASSAHRDPGYEQYF. The rearrangement links TRBV9 to TRBJ2-7; D possibly uses TRBD1 or TRBD2 (5 bases each). Germline lookup yields CDR1 SGDLS and CDR2 YYNGEE. The CDR3 consists of 15 residues. V lost 3 bases, J lost 3 bases, and 16 bases lay in between.

The rearrangement uses TRBV6-5 and TRBJ2-7, with 7 bases matching TRBD1. The V gene's germline CDR1 is MNHEY and CDR2 SVGAGI. With 4 bases clipped from V and 1 base from J, the junction kept 7 bases outside the gene matches. The CDR3 extends over 15 amino acids. The CDR3 sequence is CASSFRQGASYEQYF. The DNA for the CDR3 is TGTGCCAGCAGTTTCCGACAGGGAGCTTCCTACGAGCAGTACTTC.

The chain links TRBV7-9 to TRBJ1-1; D unresolved. Trimming shortened V by 11 bases and J by 5 bases, and 18 bases separated the two germline ends. In germline, CDR1 is SEHNR, CDR2 FQNEAQ (reference sequence). The CDR3 has 13 residues. CDR3 bases: TGTGCCGCTAGGGCCGGGGATGCGACTGAAGCTTTCTTT. Translated, it gives CAARAGDATEAFF.

The chain has TRBV5-5 and TRBJ2-1, with 10 positions matching TRBD2. There are 14 residues in the CDR3. Germline loops: CDR1 SGHKS, CDR2 YYEKEE (reference sequence). J was trimmed by 7 bases and V by 3 bases; bases with no gene match: 4. The CDR3 region has the DNA TGTGCCAGCAGCTGGGGTAGCGGGAGGAATGAGCAGTTCTTC. Protein product: CASSWGSGRNEQFF.

This chain joins TRBV5-6 and TRBJ1-1; D is unresolved. Germline CDR1 SGHDT, CDR2 YYEEEE. The length of the CDR3 is 15 residues. V was trimmed by 2 bases and J by 1 base, leaving 12 bases between them. The CDR3 DNA reads as TGTGCCAGCAGCTTTCGCGGGAGAAGGAACACTGAAGCTTTCTTT. This translates into CASSFRGRRNTEAFF.

V is TRBV7-6 and J is TRBJ2-7, with D possibly being TRBD2 (6 bases). V dropped 5 bases and J dropped 4 bases, with 9 bases sitting between them. CDR1 and CDR2 (germline): SGHVS, FNYEAQ. The CDR3 is made up of 12 amino acids. CDR3 protein: CASSPEGYEQYF. CDR3 DNA sequence: TGTGCCAGCAGCCCGGAGGGGTACGAGCAGTACTTC.

Note on this clone: The sample carries other DNA sequences with the same CDR3. The rearrangement links TRBV11-2 to TRBJ2-7, with 9 bases fitting TRBD1. J gave up 2 bases and V 5 bases, and 4 bases lay outside the gene matches. This CDR3 spans 14 amino acids. From germline, CDR1 is SGHAT and CDR2 FQNNGV. CDR3 residues: CASSQGQGPYEQYF. In nucleotides, the CDR3 is TGTGCCAGCAGCCAGGGACAGGGACCCTACGAGCAGTACTTC.

The V call is TRBV11-3, the J call TRBJ1-1, with D unresolved. This CDR3 region has 13 residues. V was cut by 5 bases and J by 5 bases, with 12 bases left in between. In germline, CDR1 is SGHNT, CDR2 YENEEA. For the CDR3, the DNA is TGTGCCAGCAGCCAAGCCCGAGGGACTGAAGCTTTCTTT. Its translation: CASSQARGTEAFF.

The chain combines TRBV18 with TRBJ2-1, with 13 bases matching TRBD2. Germline V gene lookup returns CDR1 KGHSH and CDR2 LQKENI. Trimming cost V 4 bases and J 7 bases; bases outside gene matches: 4. There are 15 residues in the CDR3. The CDR3 DNA is TGTGCCAGCTCACTAGGGACTAGCGGGATAAATGAGCAGTTCTTC. It codes for CASSLGTSGINEQFF. The full variable domain, its missing parts supplied by reference TRBV18 and TRBJ2-1, is NAGVMQNPRHLVRRRGQEARLRCSPMKGHSHVYWYRQLPEEGLKFMVYLQKENIIDESGMPKERFSAEFPKEGPSILRIQQVVRGDSAAYFCASSLGTSGINEQFFGPGTRLTVL.

The J gene is TRBJ2-7, the V gene TRBV19; D uncertain. Looked up from germline, CDR1 is LNHDA and CDR2 is SQIVND (reference sequence). Between the trimmed V and J ends, which lost 7 bases and 4 bases, there was a span of 11 bases. The CDR3 totals 12 residues. The CDR3 sequence: CASTLDGYEQYF. The CDR3, as DNA: TGTGCCAGTACCTTGGACGGGTACGAGCAGTACTTC.

This clone was seen only once. The V call is TRBV9, the J call TRBJ2-2, with TRBD2 identical over 9 bases. The CDR3 is made up of 19 amino acids. The germline V gene has CDR1 SGDLS and CDR2 YYNGEE. The ends lost 0 bases at V and 3 bases at J; junction bases unmatched: 12. The CDR3 sequence: CASSVDRSLAGYDTGELFF. The CDR3 DNA reads TGTGCCAGCAGCGTAGATCGGTCCCTAGCGGGATATGACACCGGGGAGCTGTTTTTT.

As DNA, the CDR3 is TGTGCCAGTAGTCTCACGCCGTCCTACGAGCAGTACTTC. Amino acids: CASSLTPSYEQYF. This sequence joins TRBV19 and TRBJ2-7; D not certain. V shed 5 bases and J shed 1 base, with 9 bases lying between them. Germline V gene lookup returns CDR1 LNHDA and CDR2 SQIVND (reference sequence). This CDR3 is built from 13 residues.

The chain is built from TRBV5-1 and TRBJ2-5, with a weak D call TRBD2 (6 bases). CDR1 and CDR2 (germline): SGHRS, YFSETQ. With 2 bases removed from V and 2 bases from J, the gap between germline ends came to 16 bases. This CDR3 is 16 amino acids long. CDR3 coding DNA: TGCGCCAGCAGCTTATTGGGGACTTATATTCAAGAGACCCAGTACTTC. Translation: CASSLLGTYIQETQYF.

The chain uses TRBV25-1 and TRBJ2-3; TRBD2 matches 7 bases. Germline CDR1 MGHDK, CDR2 SYGVNS. V trimming: 5 bases; J trimming: 1 base; junction bases outside the gene matches: 12. The CDR3 extends over 17 amino acids. The CDR3 sequence is CASSFRGAGEGTDTQYF. The CDR3 nucleotides read TGTGCCAGCAGTTTTCGAGGGGCGGGAGAAGGCACAGATACGCAGTATTTT.

The CDR3 DNA follows: TGCAGCGTTGAACCGGGACAGGGCTACGAGCAGTACTTC. Translated, it gives CSVEPGQGYEQYF. V usage is TRBV29-1 and J usage is TRBJ2-7, with TRBD1 matching 9 bases. Germline V gene data show CDR1 as SQVTM and CDR2 as ANQGSEA. V gave up 2 bases and J gave up 3 bases; unmatched junction bases: 2. The CDR3 consists of 13 residues.